The rows below give T cell receptor beta chains drawn from one sample of a study of T cells in AML relapse after transplant. TCRdb independently ran MiXCR on the PCR reads; one entry per CDR3 protein. The data show 360 or so distinct CDR3 sequences, under 25% seen once. The input for sequencing was bone marrow, either the whole sample or a sorted T cell fraction (not recorded which), taken at relapse. The receptors derive from a human donor who had a stem cell transplant for acute myeloid leukemia. These T cells may partly come from the graft donor. Each CDR3 is given with its conserved first and last residue.

CASSHGGGGAGDKDVAFF | TRBJ1-1 | TRBV3-1
CASSSGQVAGYTF | TRBJ1-2 | TRBV7-2
CASTQGWNYGYTF | TRBJ1-2 | TRBV9
CASSQPGRATPNTGELFF | TRBJ2-2 | TRBV16
CAGSYGTVGYEQYF | TRBJ2-7 | TRBV6-6
CASSLRQGAQTGELFF | TRBJ2-2 | TRBV18
CASSPWTGTMNTEAFF | TRBJ1-1 | TRBV19
CASSTGNGGGQETQYF | TRBJ2-5 | TRBV9
CASSPGGPQHF | TRBJ1-5 | TRBV18
CSASGGAGNEQFF | TRBJ2-1 | TRBV29-1
CASSAGPNYEQYF | TRBJ2-7 | TRBV7-6
CASSVTEDNEQFF | TRBJ2-1 | TRBV2
CASSQSGSVETQYF | TRBJ2-5 | TRBV7-9
CASSLRAGRDTEAFF | TRBJ1-1 | TRBV11-2
CSSSYGTVGYEQYF | TRBJ2-7 | TRBV6-6
CASRPFPGSGGGNEQFF | TRBJ2-1 | TRBV5-1
CASSLRGHTGELFF | TRBJ2-2 | TRBV11-3
CASSLVGVVSYTF | TRBJ1-2 | TRBV7-9